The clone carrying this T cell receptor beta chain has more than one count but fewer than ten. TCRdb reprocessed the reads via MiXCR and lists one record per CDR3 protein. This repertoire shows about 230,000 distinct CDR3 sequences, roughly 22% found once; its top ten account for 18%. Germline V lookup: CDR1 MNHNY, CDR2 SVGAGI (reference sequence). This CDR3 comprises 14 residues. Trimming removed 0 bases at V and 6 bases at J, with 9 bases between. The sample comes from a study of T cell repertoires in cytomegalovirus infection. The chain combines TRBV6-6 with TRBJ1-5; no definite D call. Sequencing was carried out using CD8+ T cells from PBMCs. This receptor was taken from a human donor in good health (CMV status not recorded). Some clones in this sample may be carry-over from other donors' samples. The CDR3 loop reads CASSYSIGGQPQHF. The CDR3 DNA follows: TGTGCCAGCAGTTACTCGATAGGTGGTCAGCCCCAGCATTTT.